The clone carrying this T cell receptor (beta chain) showed up just a few times. Its antigen remains unknown. Germline is not matched at one junction end, which may reflect a read error. The CDR3 is 13 residues long. Per germline, CDR1 SGHRS and CDR2 YFSETQ. This sample was included in a study of cytomegalovirus exposure and HLA in healthy donors. This cohort consisted of healthy bone marrow donors. The donors, nominally healthy at sampling, likely had unrecorded immune exposures. Study-wide results and limits: Previously analyzed data showed that most TCR beta V segments were productive at a frequency of about 90% or about 30%.

Amplification used 60 Vbeta primers and 13 Jbeta primers. Assay used: immunoSEQ multiplex PCR; TCRdb lists only in-frame clones, some missing. The sample has 95,000 to 150,000 clones; roughly 76% are singletons. This receptor was taken from a man aged 30 to 39 in good health and CMV-seronegative. Source material: PBMCs. The chain combines TRBV5-1 with TRBJ2-7; D is ambiguous. For the CDR3, the DNA is TGCGCCAGCAGCTTGACGGCAGCCGAGGAGCGGTACTTC. It yields the protein CASSLTAAEERYF.